This T cell receptor (beta chain) was sequenced in a study of blood T cells in healthy people across ages. General study results and limits: In long-lived donors, naive CD4+ cell counts and diversity exceeded those of aged donors.

This clonotype is a singleton in its sample. What it recognizes is unknown. Primers used in a second PCR of roughly 6 to 11 cycles were a sample-barcoded 5' primer and a J-beta primer mix. MiXCR, run by TCRdb on the 5' RACE reads, gives a single entry per CDR3 protein. The sample has 700,000 to 850,000 distinct CDR3 sequences; 50% to 65% are singletons. A minimum of 5 micrograms of total RNA was extracted per sample. The ends lost 1 base at V and 4 bases at J; junction bases unmatched: 4. This CDR3 has 15 amino acids. CDR1 is MGHDK, CDR2 SYGVNS, per germline. Sequencing input: blood. The chain links TRBV25-1 to TRBJ2-5; 9 nucleotides align to TRBD2. This TCR derives from a man of 80 years or more in good health. The CDR3 DNA is TGTGCCAGCAGTGAATCGGCGGGAGGGGGAGAGACCCAGTACTTC. Translated, it gives CASSESAGGGETQYF.